This T cell receptor beta chain was recovered during a study of cytomegalovirus exposure and HLA in healthy donors. Regarding the study as a whole: In a later analysis, a missense DCLRE1C variant was linked to TCR beta V- and J-gene trimming.

In regard to this clone: Its antigen is currently unknown.

Per germline, CDR1 MNHEY and CDR2 SMNVEV (reference sequence). V was pared by 5 bases and J by 4 bases, with 6 bases between. The CDR3 runs to 12 residues. Primers: 60 Vbeta forward and 13 Jbeta reverse. Profiled with immunoSEQ multiplex PCR; TCRdb holds only in-frame clones, not every one. The table includes 160,000 or so clones, roughly 80% detected once. Sequenced input: PBMCs. The chain combines TRBV27 with TRBJ2-1; no clear D gene. The receptor was derived from a man between 18 and 29 years old in good health and CMV-seropositive. DNA of the CDR3: TGTGCCAGCAGTCCACATTACAATGAGCAGTTCTTC. Translated: CASSPHYNEQFF.